This T cell receptor (beta chain) appears in the sequencing data of a study of blood T cell repertoires in COVID-19. Study details: The study drew acute and convalescent COVID-19 samples from the United States, Italy and Spain. From T cells, B-cell-depleted T cells, or PBMCs came the material, which was cDNA or gDNA.

As processed by the authors: Quantification of nucleated cells was approximated via reference gene primer amplification. This table comes from immunoSEQ multiplex PCR, and its TCRdb copy is limited to in-frame clones, with some not included. That table supplies the V and J calls and clone size; D and trimming were determined from the DNA. The sample holds 150,000 to 200,000 clones, around 87% seen once. The germline V gene encodes CDR1 ENHRY and CDR2 SYGVKD. This CDR3 is 15 amino acids long. The germline V and J ends were trimmed by 6 bases and 3 bases, with 17 bases remaining between them. The specimen sequenced was peripheral blood. The rearrangement uses TRBV10-3 and TRBJ1-2, with a weak D call TRBD1 (6 bases). The clonotype was recovered from a woman between 18 and 29 years old who had recovered from COVID-19. In DNA form, the CDR3 reads TGTGCCATCAGGCGACAGGACCTCGGCGACTATGGCTACACCTTC. This sequence encodes CAIRRQDLGDYGYTF.